Listed here is a single T cell receptor (beta chain). In the authors' workflow: Cell counts per sample came from amplifying reference gene primers. The protocol was immunoSEQ multiplex PCR, while the TCRdb copy is restricted to in-frame clones and leaves out a portion. V and J calls and clone size come straight from that table; D and trimming were deduced from the DNA. The table has nearly 110,000 clones, about 82% seen once; the top ten hold 5% to 7.5%. These data originate in a study of blood T cell repertoires in COVID-19. The sequence was obtained from a man at least 80 years old with COVID-19, enrolled during active disease. The specimen was peripheral blood.

In nucleotides, the CDR3 is TGTGCCAGCAGTGAAGCGGACAGGGCGCAGACCCAGTACTTC. Amino acid sequence: CASSEADRAQTQYF. The chain links TRBV2 to TRBJ2-5; 8 bases agree with TRBD1. CDR3 length: 14 amino acids. The trim removed 0 bases at V and 6 bases at J, leaving 3 bases unmatched. The V gene's germline CDR1 is SNHLY and CDR2 FYNNEI.